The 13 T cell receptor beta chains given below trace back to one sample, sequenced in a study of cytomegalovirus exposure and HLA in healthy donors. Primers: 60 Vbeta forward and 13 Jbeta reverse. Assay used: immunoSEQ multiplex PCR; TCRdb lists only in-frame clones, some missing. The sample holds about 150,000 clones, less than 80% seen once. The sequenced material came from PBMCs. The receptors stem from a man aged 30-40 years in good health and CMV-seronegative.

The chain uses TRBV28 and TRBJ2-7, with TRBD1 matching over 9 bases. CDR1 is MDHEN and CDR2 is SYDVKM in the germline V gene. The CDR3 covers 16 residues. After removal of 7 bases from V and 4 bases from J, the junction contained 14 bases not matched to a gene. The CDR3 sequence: CASKLTGQGRRYEQYF. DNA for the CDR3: TGTGCCAGCAAGTTAACAGGACAGGGGCGAAGGTACGAGCAGTACTTC.

The CDR3 region has the DNA TGCAGCGTTGAAGAACCGCGGGAGACCCAGTACTTC. Encoded protein: CSVEEPRETQYF. The chain is built from TRBV29-1 and TRBJ2-5, with unresolved D. V gave up 0 bases and J gave up 5 bases, with 7 bases separating them. The CDR3 has 12 amino acids. Germline-derived CDR1 and CDR2 are SQVTM and ANQGSEA.

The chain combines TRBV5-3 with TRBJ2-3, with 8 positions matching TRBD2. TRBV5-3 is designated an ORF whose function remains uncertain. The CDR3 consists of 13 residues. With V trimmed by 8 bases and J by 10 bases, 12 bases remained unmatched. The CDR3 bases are TGTGCCAGCACCGGCGGGGGGCAGTCGTCGCAGTATTTT. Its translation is CASTGGGQSSQYF.

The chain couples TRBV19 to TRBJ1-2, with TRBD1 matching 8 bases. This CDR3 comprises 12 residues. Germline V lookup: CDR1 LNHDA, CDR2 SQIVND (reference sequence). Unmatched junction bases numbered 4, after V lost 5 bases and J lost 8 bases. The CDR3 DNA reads TGTGCCAGTAGTCAGTGGGACAGGGGCTACACCTTC. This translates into CASSQWDRGYTF. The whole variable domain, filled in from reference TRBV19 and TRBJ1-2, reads DGGITQSPKYLFRKEGQNVTLSCEQNLNHDAMYWYRQDPGQGLRLIYYSQIVNDFQKGDIAEGYSVSREKKESFPLTVTSAQKNPTAFYLCASSQWDRGYTFGSGTRLTVV.

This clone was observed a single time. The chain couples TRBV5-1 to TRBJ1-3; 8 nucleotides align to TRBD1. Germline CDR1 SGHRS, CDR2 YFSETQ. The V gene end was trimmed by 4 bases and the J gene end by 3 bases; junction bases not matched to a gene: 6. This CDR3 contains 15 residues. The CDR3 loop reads CASSHGQGGGNTIYF. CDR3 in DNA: TGCGCCAGCAGCCATGGACAGGGTGGTGGAAACACCATATATTTT.

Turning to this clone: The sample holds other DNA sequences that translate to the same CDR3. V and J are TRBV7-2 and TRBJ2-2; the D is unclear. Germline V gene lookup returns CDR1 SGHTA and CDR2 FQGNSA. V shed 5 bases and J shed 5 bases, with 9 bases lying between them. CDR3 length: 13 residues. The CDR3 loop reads CASSPSTTGELFF. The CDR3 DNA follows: TGTGCCAGCAGCCCCTCTACGACCGGGGAGCTGTTTTTT.

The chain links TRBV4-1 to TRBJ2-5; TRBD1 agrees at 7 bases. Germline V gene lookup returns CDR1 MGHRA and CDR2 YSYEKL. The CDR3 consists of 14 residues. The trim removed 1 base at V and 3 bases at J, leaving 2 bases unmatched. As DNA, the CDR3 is TGCGCCAGCAGCCAAGGCACAGGGGAAGAGACCCAGTACTTC. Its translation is CASSQGTGEETQYF.

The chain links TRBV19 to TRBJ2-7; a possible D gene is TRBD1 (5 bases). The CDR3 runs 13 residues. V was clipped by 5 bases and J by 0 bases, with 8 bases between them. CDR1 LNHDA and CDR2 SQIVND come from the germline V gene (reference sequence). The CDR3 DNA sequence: TGTGCCAGTAGTGTACAGGACTCCTACGAGCAGTACTTC. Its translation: CASSVQDSYEQYF.

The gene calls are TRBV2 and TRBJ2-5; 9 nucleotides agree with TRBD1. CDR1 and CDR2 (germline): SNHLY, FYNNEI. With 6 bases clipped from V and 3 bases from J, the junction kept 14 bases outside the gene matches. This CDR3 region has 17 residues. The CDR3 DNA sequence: TGTGCCAGCAGCTCCAGAGTGACAGGGGGAGTCGAAGAGACCCAGTACTTC. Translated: CASSSRVTGGVEETQYF.

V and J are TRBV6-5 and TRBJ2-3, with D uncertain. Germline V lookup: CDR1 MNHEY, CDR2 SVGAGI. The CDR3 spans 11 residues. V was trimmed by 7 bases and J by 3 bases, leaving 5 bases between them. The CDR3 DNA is TGTGCCAGCAAACTAACAGATACGCAGTATTTT. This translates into CASKLTDTQYF.

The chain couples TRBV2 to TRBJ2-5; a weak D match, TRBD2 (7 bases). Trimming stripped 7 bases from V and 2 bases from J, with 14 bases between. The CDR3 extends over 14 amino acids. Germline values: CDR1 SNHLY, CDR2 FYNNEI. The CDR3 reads CASTEAGAQETQYF. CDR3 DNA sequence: TGTGCCAGCACCGAGGCGGGGGCACAAGAGACCCAGTACTTC.

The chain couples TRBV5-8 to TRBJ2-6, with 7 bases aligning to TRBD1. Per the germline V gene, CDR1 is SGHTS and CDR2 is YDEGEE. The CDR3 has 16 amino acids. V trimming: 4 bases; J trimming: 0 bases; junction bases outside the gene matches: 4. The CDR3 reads CASSKDRYSGANVLTF. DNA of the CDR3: TGTGCCAGCAGCAAGGACAGGTACTCTGGGGCCAACGTCCTGACTTTC.

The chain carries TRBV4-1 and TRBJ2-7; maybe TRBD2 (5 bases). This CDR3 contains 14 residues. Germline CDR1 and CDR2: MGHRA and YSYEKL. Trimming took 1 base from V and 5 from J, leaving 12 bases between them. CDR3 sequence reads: CASSQALRVDEQYF. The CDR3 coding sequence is TGCGCCAGCAGCCAAGCTCTGAGGGTCGACGAGCAGTACTTC.